The 3 T cell receptor beta chains below all came from one sample that was sequenced in a study of identical twins. Using its own MiXCR run on the 5' RACE reads, TCRdb lists one record per CDR3 protein. In the table there are around 1.7 million distinct CDR3 sequences, about 31% of which are singletons. The sample comprised cord blood. The source is a newborn girl in good health.

There are a few counts of this clonotype. V is TRBV13 and J is TRBJ2-1; TRBD2 is a possible D gene (6 bases). Trimming took 6 bases from V and 10 from J, leaving 13 bases between them. There are 12 residues in the CDR3. The germline gives CDR1 PRHDT, CDR2 FYEKMQ (reference sequence). The CDR3 DNA reads as TGTGCCAGCAGGGAGGGCCTTAGGGAGCAGTTCTTC. Amino acids: CASREGLREQFF. Together with reference TRBV13 and TRBJ2-1, the CDR3 gives the full variable domain: AAGVIQSPRHLIKEKRETATLKCYPIPRHDTVYWYQQGPGQDPQFLISFYEKMQSDKGSIPDRFSAQQFSDYHSELNMSSLELGDSALYFCASREGLREQFFGPGTRLTVL.

This clonotype came up a few times. The J gene is TRBJ2-2, the V gene TRBV11-2, with TRBD1 as a possible D gene (6 bases). The CDR3 covers 13 residues. Germline lookup yields CDR1 SGHAT and CDR2 FQNNGV. V lost 6 bases and J 6 bases, leaving 11 bases between the germline ends. For the CDR3, the DNA is TGTGCCAGCAGGACCCAGGGGCCCGGGGAGCTGTTTTTT. This codes for CASRTQGPGELFF.

The chain uses TRBV4-1 and TRBJ2-7; D is possibly TRBD1 or TRBD2 (5 bases each). This CDR3 has 16 amino acids. The germline CDR1 and CDR2 sequences are MGHRA and YSYEKL. V lost 0 bases and J lost 4, with 16 bases in between. The CDR3 here is CASSQDRGPLYYEQYF. CDR3 nucleotide sequence: TGCGCCAGCAGCCAAGATAGGGGACCCCTATATTACGAGCAGTACTTC.